This TCR beta chain was recovered during a study of shared clonotypes between healthy human individuals. Study-wide background: Each donor had three CD4 naive, three CD4 memory, two CD8 naive and one CD8 memory plate.

In its sample, this clone was seen a few times. CD45RO negativity and positive selection for CCR7 defined naive CD8 cells, a population that excluded terminally differentiated effector memory CD45RA+ cells. TCRdb keeps only in-frame clones here, not all; method: immunoSEQ multiplex PCR. In the table there are more than 2 million clones, roughly 95% of which are singletons. V lost 2 bases, J lost 6 bases, and 8 bases lay in between. CDR3 length: 13 residues. The germline V gene encodes CDR1 GTSNPN and CDR2 SVGIG (reference sequence). Sequencing used naive CD8+ T cells sorted from blood. This receptor was identified in a man between 18 and 29 years old in good health. This rearrangement joins TRBV30 to TRBJ1-6, with unresolved D. The CDR3: CAWSPGSNSPLHF. The DNA for the CDR3 is TGTGCCTGGAGTCCCGGGAGTAATTCACCCCTCCACTTT.